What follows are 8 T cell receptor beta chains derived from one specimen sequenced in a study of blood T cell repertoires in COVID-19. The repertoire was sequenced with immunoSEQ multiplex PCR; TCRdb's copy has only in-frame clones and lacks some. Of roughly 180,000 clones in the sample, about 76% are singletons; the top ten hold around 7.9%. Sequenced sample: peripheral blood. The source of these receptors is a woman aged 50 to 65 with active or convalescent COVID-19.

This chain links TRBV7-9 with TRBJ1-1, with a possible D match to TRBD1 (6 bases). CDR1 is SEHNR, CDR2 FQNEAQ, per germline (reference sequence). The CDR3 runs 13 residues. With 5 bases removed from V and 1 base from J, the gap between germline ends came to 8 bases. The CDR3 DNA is TGTGCCAGCAGCCTGGACAGGAACACTGAAGCTTTCTTT. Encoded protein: CASSLDRNTEAFF.

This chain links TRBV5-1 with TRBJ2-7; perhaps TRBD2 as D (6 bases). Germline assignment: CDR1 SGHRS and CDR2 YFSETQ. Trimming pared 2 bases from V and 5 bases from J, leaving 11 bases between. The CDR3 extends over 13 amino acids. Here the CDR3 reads CASSFVAANEQYF. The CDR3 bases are TGCGCCAGCAGCTTTGTAGCGGCGAACGAGCAGTACTTC. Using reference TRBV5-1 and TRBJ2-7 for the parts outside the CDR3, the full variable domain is KAGVTQTPRYLIKTRGQQVTLSCSPISGHRSVSWYQQTPGQGLQFLFEYFSETQRNKGNFPGRFSGRQFSNSRSEMNVSTLELGDSALYLCASSFVAANEQYFGPGTRLTVT.

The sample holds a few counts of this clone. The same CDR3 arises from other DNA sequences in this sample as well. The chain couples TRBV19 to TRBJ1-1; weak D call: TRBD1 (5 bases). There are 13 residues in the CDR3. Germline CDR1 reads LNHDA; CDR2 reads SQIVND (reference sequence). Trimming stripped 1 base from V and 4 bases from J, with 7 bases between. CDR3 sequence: CASSIGGSTEAFF. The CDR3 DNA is TGTGCCAGTAGTATAGGGGGCAGCACTGAAGCTTTCTTT. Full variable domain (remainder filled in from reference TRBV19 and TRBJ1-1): DGGITQSPKYLFRKEGQNVTLSCEQNLNHDAMYWYRQDPGQGLRLIYYSQIVNDFQKGDIAEGYSVSREKKESFPLTVTSAQKNPTAFYLCASSIGGSTEAFFGQGTRLTVV.

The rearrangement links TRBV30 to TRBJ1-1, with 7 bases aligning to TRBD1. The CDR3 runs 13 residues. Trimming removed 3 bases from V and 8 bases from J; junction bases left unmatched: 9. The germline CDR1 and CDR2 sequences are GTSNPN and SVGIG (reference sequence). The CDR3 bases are TGTGCCTGGAGAGGACAGGCCTATATGGAAGCTTTCTTT. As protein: CAWRGQAYMEAFF.

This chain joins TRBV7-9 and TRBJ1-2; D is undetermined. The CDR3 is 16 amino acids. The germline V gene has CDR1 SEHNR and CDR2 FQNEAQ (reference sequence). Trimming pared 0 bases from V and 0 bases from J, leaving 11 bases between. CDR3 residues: CASSLARFQANYGYTF. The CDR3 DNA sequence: TGTGCCAGCAGCTTAGCGCGGTTCCAAGCTAACTATGGCTACACCTTC.

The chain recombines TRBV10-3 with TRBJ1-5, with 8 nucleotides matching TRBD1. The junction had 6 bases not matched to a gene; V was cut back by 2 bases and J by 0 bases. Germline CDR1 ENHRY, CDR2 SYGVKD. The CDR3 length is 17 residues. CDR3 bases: TGTGCCATCAGTGAGGGACAGGGACTTAATAGCAATCAGCCCCAGCATTTT. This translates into CAISEGQGLNSNQPQHF.

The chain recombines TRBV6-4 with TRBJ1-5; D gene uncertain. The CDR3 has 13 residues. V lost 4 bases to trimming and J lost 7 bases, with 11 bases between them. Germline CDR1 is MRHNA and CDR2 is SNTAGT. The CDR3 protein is CASSAKGDQPQHF. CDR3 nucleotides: TGTGCCAGCAGTGCCAAGGGAGACCAGCCCCAGCATTTT.

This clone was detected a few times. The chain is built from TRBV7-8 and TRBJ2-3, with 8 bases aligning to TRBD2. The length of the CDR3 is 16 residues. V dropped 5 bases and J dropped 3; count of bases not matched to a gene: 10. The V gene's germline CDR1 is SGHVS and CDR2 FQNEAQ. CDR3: CASSQVAGGSTDTQYF. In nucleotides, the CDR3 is TGTGCCAGCAGCCAAGTGGCGGGAGGCTCAACAGATACGCAGTATTTT.